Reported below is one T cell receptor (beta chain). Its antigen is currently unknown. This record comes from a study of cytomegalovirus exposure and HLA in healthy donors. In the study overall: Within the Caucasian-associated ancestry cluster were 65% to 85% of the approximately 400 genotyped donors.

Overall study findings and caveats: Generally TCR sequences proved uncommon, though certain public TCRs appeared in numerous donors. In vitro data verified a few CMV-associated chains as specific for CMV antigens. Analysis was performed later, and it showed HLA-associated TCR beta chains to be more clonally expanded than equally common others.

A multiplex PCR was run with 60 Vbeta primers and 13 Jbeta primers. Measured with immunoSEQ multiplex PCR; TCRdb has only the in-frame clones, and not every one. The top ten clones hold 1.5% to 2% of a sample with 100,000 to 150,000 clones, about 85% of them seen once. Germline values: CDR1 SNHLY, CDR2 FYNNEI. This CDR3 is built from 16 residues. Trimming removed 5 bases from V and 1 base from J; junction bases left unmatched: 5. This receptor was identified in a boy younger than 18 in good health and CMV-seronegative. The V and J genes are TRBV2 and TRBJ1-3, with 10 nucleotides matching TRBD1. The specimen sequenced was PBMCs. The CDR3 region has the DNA TGTGCCAGCAGTAACGACAGGGGGCTTTCTGGAAACACCATATATTTT. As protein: CASSNDRGLSGNTIYF.